Listed below are T cell receptor beta chains from one sample, sequenced in a study of cytomegalovirus exposure and HLA in healthy donors. Clones were read by immunoSEQ multiplex PCR, and TCRdb kept only the in-frame ones, dropping some. The sample lists roughly 150,000 clones, about 64% seen once, with 3% in the top ten. The material sequenced was PBMCs. These TCRs come from a woman aged 30 to 39 in good health and CMV-seropositive. Both conserved end residues are part of each CDR3. Fields, in order: D gene, CDR3 length, J gene, clone size, V gene, CDR3 protein, CDR3 DNA. The D gene is left open where the match is weak. Some rows mark clone size as missing; the rest say once, few, many or name a class of expanded clone.

>-|17|TRBJ1-1|-|TRBV18
CASSPSSLLRTTTEAFF
TGTGCCAGCTCACCATCCTCGCTTTTAAGGACAACCACTGAAGCTTTCTTT
>TRBD1|13|TRBJ2-3|-|TRBV10-3
CAIGIQGTDTQYF
TGTGCCATCGGGATACAGGGGACAGATACGCAGTATTTT
>-|10|TRBJ1-5|-|TRBV28
CASSSGAQHF
TGTGCCAGCAGTTCGGGGGCCCAGCATTTT
>-|14|TRBJ2-5|-|TRBV15
CATSRDLAQETQYF
TGTGCCACCAGCAGAGATCTTGCGCAAGAGACCCAGTACTTC
>-|14|TRBJ2-6|-|TRBV2
CASGFGGQSAVLTF
TGTGCCAGCGGGTTCGGGGGGCAGTCCGCGGTCCTGACTTTC
>TRBD1|13|TRBJ1-5|-|TRBV2
CASRDRFNQPQHF
TGTGCCAGCCGGGACAGGTTCAATCAGCCCCAGCATTTT
>-|15|TRBJ2-1|-|TRBV12-1
CASIFFPGPYNEQFF
TGTGCCAGCATTTTTTTTCCAGGCCCCTACAATGAGCAGTTCTTC
>TRBD1|15|TRBJ1-1|-|TRBV6-5
CASSRRSDRVVEAFF
TGTGCCAGCAGTCGAAGGAGCGACAGGGTGGTTGAAGCTTTCTTT
>-|16|TRBJ1-5|-|TRBV5-8
CASSLGWQRSNQPQHF
TGTGCCAGCAGCTTGGGATGGCAGCGAAGCAATCAGCCCCAGCATTTT
>-|13|TRBJ1-1|-|TRBV19
CASSISGRTEAFF
TGTGCCAGTAGTATATCAGGTCGCACTGAAGCTTTCTTT
>TRBD2|15|TRBJ2-3|few|TRBV13
CASSPGGRRTDTQYF
TGTGCCAGCAGCCCGGGAGGGCGACGCACAGATACGCAGTATTTT
>-|15|TRBJ2-6|few|TRBV6-1
CASSSGSSGANVLTF
TGTGCCAGCAGCTCCGGTTCGTCTGGGGCCAACGTCCTGACTTTC
>-|16|TRBJ1-6|-|TRBV27
CASSLMLRGLNSPLHF
TGTGCCAGCAGTTTGATGCTCAGAGGGCTTAATTCACCCCTCCACTTT
>TRBD1|14|TRBJ1-3|-|TRBV7-2
CASSLWGTADTIYF
TGTGCCAGCAGTCTTTGGGGGACAGCAGACACCATATATTTT
>TRBD2|16|TRBJ2-3|-|TRBV6-6
CASSYSGTSGRDTQYF
TGTGCCAGCAGTTATTCTGGGACTAGCGGGAGGGATACGCAGTATTTT
>TRBD1|13|TRBJ1-1|-|TRBV9
CASSEVGDRKAFF
TGTGCCAGCAGCGAGGTAGGGGACAGGAAAGCTTTCTTT
>TRBD1|15|TRBJ1-2|-|TRBV5-1
CASSLGDRGRDGYTF
TGCGCCAGCAGCTTGGGGGACAGGGGACGGGATGGCTACACCTTC
>-|15|TRBJ1-2|once|TRBV5-6
CASSLMATVVYGYTF
TGTGCCAGCAGCTTGATGGCAACCGTGGTCTATGGCTACACCTTC
>TRBD1|15|TRBJ2-1|-|TRBV5-1
CASSPDRASYNEQFF
TGCGCCAGCAGCCCCGACAGGGCCTCCTACAATGAGCAGTTCTTC
>TRBD1|14|TRBJ1-2|-|TRBV5-4
CASSLGTGNYGYTF
TGTGCCAGCAGCTTGGGGACAGGGAACTATGGCTACACCTTC
>TRBD2|13|TRBJ2-7|-|TRBV11-3
CASSFTGLGEQYF
TGTGCCAGCAGCTTCACGGGACTAGGGGAGCAGTACTTC
>-|15|TRBJ2-1|-|TRBV5-6
CASSFGHSPRNEQFF
TGTGCCAGCAGCTTCGGTCACTCCCCGCGCAATGAGCAGTTCTTC
>TRBD1|15|TRBJ1-1|few|TRBV29-1
CSVGDRGHMNTEAFF
TGCAGCGTTGGTGACAGGGGACACATGAACACTGAAGCTTTCTTT
>-|12|TRBJ1-2|-|TRBV30
CAWSPTVYGYTF
TGTGCCTGGAGCCCGACAGTGTATGGCTACACCTTC
>-|17|TRBJ1-5|-|TRBV5-5
CASSLDRIRYSNQPQHF
TGTGCCAGCAGCCTCGACAGGATCCGTTATAGCAATCAGCCCCAGCATTTT
>TRBD1|12|TRBJ1-2|-|TRBV30
CAWWTGDYGYTF
TGTGCCTGGTGGACAGGGGACTATGGCTACACCTTC
>TRBD1|14|TRBJ1-2|-|TRBV19
CASSPLTGGNGYTF
TGTGCCAGTAGTCCGTTGACAGGGGGGAATGGCTACACCTTC
>-|15|TRBJ2-6|-|TRBV7-2
CASSLQVSGANVLTF
TGTGCCAGCAGCCTCCAGGTCTCTGGGGCCAACGTCCTGACTTTC
>TRBD1|16|TRBJ1-2|-|TRBV18
CASSPNQGAFGYGYTF
TGTGCCAGCTCACCAAATCAGGGGGCTTTTGGCTATGGCTACACCTTC
>-|14|TRBJ1-6|-|TRBV2
CASSGGSYNSPLHF
TGTGCCAGCAGTGGAGGGTCCTATAATTCACCCCTCCACTTT
>TRBD1|14|TRBJ2-7|few|TRBV27
CASSSGTGLYEQYF
TGTGCCAGCAGTTCCGGGACAGGGTTGTACGAGCAGTACTTC
>-|12|TRBJ1-2|-|TRBV7-9
CASSLGGYGYTF
TGTGCCAGCAGCTTAGGAGGGTACGGCTACACCTTC
>-|16|TRBJ1-5|-|TRBV6-1
CASSEGRGGSNQPQHF
TGTGCCAGCAGTGAAGGCAGGGGCGGGAGCAATCAGCCCCAGCATTTT
>-|15|TRBJ2-3|-|TRBV5-1
CASSLTGSPGDTQYF
TGCGCCAGCAGCCTAACAGGAAGTCCCGGAGATACGCAGTATTTT
>TRBD2|15|TRBJ2-7|-|TRBV5-1
CASSLGDYPSYEQYF
TGCGCCAGCAGCTTGGGGGACTACCCCTCCTACGAGCAGTACTTC
>TRBD1|16|TRBJ2-7|-|TRBV11-2
CASSLEGRGPSGEQYF
TGTGCCAGCAGCTTAGAAGGAAGGGGGCCCTCGGGCGAGCAGTACTTC
>-|15|TRBJ1-1|-|TRBV27
CASSLTFVSGSEAFF
TGTGCCAGCAGTTTAACTTTTGTGTCGGGGAGTGAAGCTTTCTTT
>TRBD1|13|TRBJ1-1|-|TRBV5-1
CASSVNRGLEAFF
TGCGCCAGCAGCGTGAACAGGGGCCTTGAAGCTTTCTTT
>-|14|TRBJ1-1|once|TRBV9
CASSVGRRNTEAFF
TGTGCCAGCAGCGTAGGTAGGAGGAACACTGAAGCTTTCTTT
>-|13|TRBJ1-1|-|TRBV6-5
CASSYVRATEAFF
TGTGCCAGCAGTTACGTCAGGGCGACTGAAGCTTTCTTT
>-|18|TRBJ2-3|-|TRBV21-1
CASSARLSGEYPEDTQYF
TGTGCCAGCAGCGCTAGACTAAGCGGAGAATACCCTGAAGATACGCAGTATTTT
>TRBD1|14|TRBJ1-2|-|TRBV19
CASRRTGPGYGYTF
TGTGCCAGTAGACGGACAGGCCCTGGCTATGGCTACACCTTC
>TRBD1|16|TRBJ2-7|-|TRBV15
CATSTNPGQGYYEQYF
TGTGCCACCAGCACCAACCCGGGACAGGGTTACTACGAGCAGTACTTC
>-|11|TRBJ1-2|-|TRBV5-1
CASREAEGYTF
TGCGCCAGCAGGGAGGCGGAAGGCTACACCTTC
>-|17|TRBJ2-2|-|TRBV11-2
CASSLDGGGGNTGELFF
TGTGCCAGCAGCTTAGACGGGGGAGGTGGAAACACCGGGGAGCTGTTTTTT
>TRBD1|15|TRBJ1-2|-|TRBV18
CASSPSLGQGHGYTF
TGTGCCAGCTCACCATCATTAGGACAGGGACATGGCTACACCTTC
>-|14|TRBJ1-2|-|TRBV5-5
CASSLGVRNYGYTF
TGTGCCAGCAGCTTAGGGGTTAGGAACTATGGCTACACCTTC